This entry lists 15 T cell receptor beta chains sequenced from one sample in a study of OX40 agonist ivuxolimab in advanced cancers. Here immunoSEQ multiplex PCR was the method, and the copy in TCRdb shows in-frame clones only, minus some. The sample contains more than 80,000 clones, approximately 93% of which appear only once. The source was CD4+ or CD8+ T cells sorted from blood, collected in a trial of the OX40 agonist ivuxolimab. These receptors all stem from an adult with an advanced solid tumor such as melanoma, head and neck, liver or kidney cancer.

The chain joins TRBV19 to TRBJ1-6; D not resolved. The V gene lost 3 bases and the J gene lost 7 bases, with 10 bases spanning the gap. This CDR3 is 14 amino acids long. The germline CDR1 and CDR2 sequences are LNHDA and SQIVND (reference sequence). The CDR3 region is CASSISPTNSPLHF. For the CDR3, the DNA is TGTGCCAGTAGTATCTCTCCGACGAATTCACCCCTCCACTTT.

The genes are TRBV25-1 and TRBJ1-5; D is perhaps TRBD1 (5 bases). Per the germline V gene, CDR1 is MGHDK and CDR2 is SYGVNS. The CDR3 loop spans 15 amino acids. The V gene lost 2 bases and the J gene lost 5 bases, with 13 bases spanning the gap. CDR3 DNA: TGTGCCAGCAGTGAAAAGGCGGGACCCGATCAGCCCCAGCATTTT. Amino acids: CASSEKAGPDQPQHF.

The genes are TRBV6-4 and TRBJ2-1, with a possible D match to TRBD1 (5 bases). Trimming shortened V by 5 bases and J by 2 bases, and 13 bases separated the two germline ends. The CDR3 is 15 amino acids. Germline V gene sequence: CDR1 MRHNA, CDR2 SNTAGT. The CDR3 reads CASSNQMTAYNEQFF. The CDR3 coding sequence is TGTGCCAGCAGTAACCAGATGACAGCCTACAATGAGCAGTTCTTC.

The chain employs TRBV5-1 and TRBJ1-1; 10 positions match TRBD1. The CDR3 consists of 15 residues. J was trimmed by 5 bases and V by 5 bases; bases with no gene match: 9. Germline V lookup: CDR1 SGHRS, CDR2 YFSETQ. CDR3 sequence: CASRQGQGMWTEAFF. CDR3 nucleotide sequence: TGCGCCAGCAGGCAGGGACAGGGGATGTGGACTGAAGCTTTCTTT.

The V and J genes are TRBV9 and TRBJ1-1, with 7 bases fitting TRBD1. Unmatched junction bases numbered 10, after V lost 1 base and J lost 1 base. The germline gives CDR1 SGDLS, CDR2 YYNGEE. The CDR3 has 17 amino acids. CDR3 sequence (DNA): TGTGCCAGCAGCGTACATGGTACCGGGACAGCGAACACTGAAGCTTTCTTT. Its protein product is CASSVHGTGTANTEAFF.

The chain uses TRBV25-1 and TRBJ1-1, with TRBD1 matching 9 bases. The CDR3 contains 15 residues. The germline V gene has CDR1 MGHDK and CDR2 SYGVNS. The trim removed 2 bases at V and 3 bases at J, leaving 4 bases unmatched. The CDR3 DNA reads TGTGCCAGCAGTGAAACAGGGGGCGCATACACTGAAGCTTTCTTT. Translated, it gives CASSETGGAYTEAFF.

V and J are TRBV7-9 and TRBJ2-3; no firm D call. Germline V gene lookup returns CDR1 SEHNR and CDR2 FQNEAQ (reference sequence). The CDR3 is made up of 13 amino acids. The germline V and J ends were trimmed by 0 bases and 2 bases, with 3 bases remaining between them. CDR3: CASSLANTDTQYF. As DNA, the CDR3 is TGTGCCAGCAGCTTAGCCAACACAGATACGCAGTATTTT.

The rearrangement uses TRBV6-5 and TRBJ1-1; perhaps TRBD1 as D (6 bases). V was clipped by 0 bases and J by 6 bases, with 11 bases between them. CDR3 length: 14 residues. Germline CDR1 MNHEY, CDR2 SVGAGI. The CDR3 nucleotides are TGTGCCAGCAGTTACTCAAGAGGGGGTGCTGAAGCTTTCTTT. It yields the protein CASSYSRGGAEAFF.

This clone was recorded only once. This chain joins TRBV7-3 and TRBJ1-1; D ambiguous. The CDR3 runs to 12 residues. Trimming removed 5 bases from V and 1 base from J, with 5 bases in between. The germline gives CDR1 SGHTA, CDR2 FQGTGA. CDR3 coding DNA: TGTGCCAGCAGCCGGGGGAACACTGAAGCTTTCTTT. Its protein is CASSRGNTEAFF.

The CDR3 sequence is CASSVIYRGNQPQHF. The CDR3 DNA reads TGTGCCAGCAGTGTGATCTACAGGGGCAATCAGCCCCAGCATTTT. The V and J genes are TRBV28 and TRBJ1-5, with a tentative D call TRBD1 (6 bases). The CDR3 length is 15 residues. Per the germline V gene, CDR1 is MDHEN and CDR2 is SYDVKM. The V end was cut by 5 bases, the J end by 2 bases, with 13 bases between.

The chain employs TRBV27 and TRBJ2-3, with D unresolved. CDR3 length equals 14 residues. Germline V gene data show CDR1 as MNHEY and CDR2 as SMNVEV (reference sequence). The V end was cut by 2 bases, the J end by 1 base, with 7 bases between. The CDR3 DNA reads as TGTGCCAGCAGTTTAAATAGAGGCACAGATACGCAGTATTTT. It codes for CASSLNRGTDTQYF.

The chain has TRBV6-4 and TRBJ2-1, with TRBD2 matching 8 bases. The CDR3 loop spans 16 amino acids. Germline-derived CDR1 and CDR2 are MRHNA and SNTAGT. J lost 3 bases, V lost 5 bases, and 9 bases had no gene match. CDR3 bases: TGTGCCAGCAGTCCACAAGCTAGCGGGCTCTACAATGAGCAGTTCTTC. Translating gives CASSPQASGLYNEQFF.

The V gene is TRBV4-1, the J gene TRBJ1-6; D unclear. The CDR3 contains 18 residues. Germline CDR1 reads MGHRA; CDR2 reads YSYEKL. The V and J ends lost 1 base and 0 bases respectively, with 13 bases between them. The CDR3 here is CASSQGPPTVSYNSPLHF. The CDR3 DNA sequence: TGCGCCAGCAGCCAAGGTCCACCCACCGTCTCCTATAATTCACCCCTCCACTTT.

This sequence joins TRBV20-1 and TRBJ2-3; unclear D gene. The CDR3 spans 10 residues. Germline V gene data show CDR1 as DFQATT and CDR2 as SNEGSKA (reference sequence). As DNA, the CDR3 is TGCAGCGTCAAACGGGATACGCAGTATTTT. This gives the protein CSVKRDTQYF.

The gene calls are TRBV6-5 and TRBJ1-5; no clear D. Germline V gene data show CDR1 as MNHEY and CDR2 as SVGAGI. The CDR3 contains 13 residues. Trimming removed 7 bases at V and 4 bases at J, with 11 bases between. The DNA of the CDR3 is TGTGCCAGCACCCGTGGGAGGAATCAGCCCCAGCATTTT. Protein sequence: CASTRGRNQPQHF.